This is a list of T cell receptor beta chains from one sample in a study of cytomegalovirus exposure and HLA in healthy donors. Method: immunoSEQ multiplex PCR; TCRdb's copy keeps in-frame clones and lacks some. Of under 150,000 clones detected, less than 80% appear once; the ten largest clones hold less than 4.5%. Material: PBMCs. The receptor set was obtained from a man between 45 and 60 years old in good health and CMV-seropositive. Each CDR3 is given with its conserved first and last residue. D genes are given only for firm matches. Not all rows give a size; the values are once, few, many and, for expanded clones, a class.

CDR3 DNA	CDR3 protein	D gene	J gene	clone size	CDR3 length	V gene
TGCGCCAGCAGGGACAGCGTAAATGAAAAACTGTTTTTT	CASRDSVNEKLFF	.	TRBJ1-4	.	13	TRBV5-1
TGTGCCAGCAGTCACCTTAGAGGCAGAACTATCTCTGGAAACACCATATATTTT	CASSHLRGRTISGNTIYF	.	TRBJ1-3	.	18	TRBV27
TGCGCCAGCAGACCCTTGAGAGGACAGGGGGAGTTCCAAGAGACCCAGTACTTC	CASRPLRGQGEFQETQYF	TRBD1	TRBJ2-5	.	18	TRBV5-1
TGTGCCAGCAGTGAAGCGCGGGGAAGGGAGACCCAGTACTTC	CASSEARGRETQYF	.	TRBJ2-5	.	14	TRBV2
TGTGCCAGCAGTGACGGCATCTTCGCTGGCTACACCTTC	CASSDGIFAGYTF	.	TRBJ1-2	.	13	TRBV6-4
TGCAGTCAATCTACTTACTATGGCTACACCTTC	CSQSTYYGYTF	.	TRBJ1-2	.	11	TRBV20-1
TGTGCCAGCAGCTTGACTCAGGGTTCTGAAGCTTTCTTT	CASSLTQGSEAFF	.	TRBJ1-1	.	13	TRBV5-4
TGTGCCAGCAGCCTACGACAGAAACCTCCCGTGGGCTACACCTTC	CASSLRQKPPVGYTF	.	TRBJ1-2	.	15	TRBV5-6
TGTGCCAGCAGTTACGGGCAGAATCAGCCCCAGCATTTT	CASSYGQNQPQHF	.	TRBJ1-5	.	13	TRBV6-5
TGTGCCAGCAGTGTGGCTGGACAGGGGCCCGTCAGGGGGACCTTC	CASSVAGQGPVRGTF	TRBD1	TRBJ1-2	.	15	TRBV2
TGTGCCAGCAGTTACGACAGTTCCTCAGGCGATACGCAGTATTTT	CASSYDSSSGDTQYF	.	TRBJ2-3	few	15	TRBV6-6
TGTGCCAGCAGTCCGGACAGGATTAATGAAAAACTGTTTTTC	CASSPDRINEKLFF	TRBD1	TRBJ1-4	few	14	TRBV28
TGTGCCAGCAGCCCTATCGGGACAGGGAATGGCTACACCTTC	CASSPIGTGNGYTF	TRBD1	TRBJ1-2	.	14	TRBV27
TGTGCTAGTGGTTTCGGCGGGGGAAGTTACGATACGCAGTATTTT	CASGFGGGSYDTQYF	TRBD2	TRBJ2-3	.	15	TRBV12-5
TGTGCCAGCAGTTTATACCAGGGGGGATACAATGAGCAGTTCTTC	CASSLYQGGYNEQFF	.	TRBJ2-1	.	15	TRBV28
TGTGCCAGCAGCTCCCCGGACAGGGGGGCCTATGGCTACACCTTC	CASSSPDRGAYGYTF	TRBD1	TRBJ1-2	.	15	TRBV7-2
TGTGCCAGCAGTGAAGTGAGGGAATCACCCCTCCACTTT	CASSEVRESPLHF	.	TRBJ1-6	.	13	TRBV2
TGTGCCAGCAGCCAGGCAACAGGGGGCGCCGACTATGGCTACACCTTC	CASSQATGGADYGYTF	TRBD1	TRBJ1-2	.	16	TRBV5-5
TGTGCCAGCAGCCGGGGACAGGGTGATCCTCTCCCTTCCTACGAGCAGTACTTC	CASSRGQGDPLPSYEQYF	TRBD1	TRBJ2-7	.	18	TRBV14
TGCAGCGTAGGGGGACGGTTGAACACTGAAGCTTTCTTT	CSVGGRLNTEAFF	.	TRBJ1-1	.	13	TRBV29-1
TGTGCCAGCGTGAGGAGTACTAGCGGCGTTCGGGGCCACCTTTTT	CASVRSTSGVRGHLF	TRBD2	TRBJ2-2	.	15	TRBV6-1
TGTGCCAGTGTCTCTAGGACAGGCAATAATTCACCCCTCCACTTT	CASVSRTGNNSPLHF	TRBD1	TRBJ1-6	.	15	TRBV2
TGCGCCAGCAGCGGGGCGGGGACGAACAATGAGCAGTTCTTC	CASSGAGTNNEQFF	.	TRBJ2-1	.	14	TRBV5-1
TGTGCCAGCAGCGCGGCTTTCTCTGGAAACACCATATATTTT	CASSAAFSGNTIYF	.	TRBJ1-3	few	14	TRBV7-6
TGTGCCAGCAGCCCCCAGGGGTATGGCTACACCTTC	CASSPQGYGYTF	.	TRBJ1-2	few	12	TRBV5-5
TGTGCCAGCAGCTCAAGAGGGAGAAACTCTGGAAACACCATATATTTT	CASSSRGRNSGNTIYF	.	TRBJ1-3	.	16	TRBV7-9
TGTGCCAGCAGCTTGGGTGCCAGGCCAGGAGAGCAGTACTTC	CASSLGARPGEQYF	.	TRBJ2-7	few	14	TRBV5-4
TGTGCCAGCTCACCAGGGGTCGGACAGGGGGGCTATGGCTACACCTTC	CASSPGVGQGGYGYTF	TRBD1	TRBJ1-2	.	16	TRBV18
TGTGCCAGCAGCCCCTTCCCCAGCGGGGACGAGCAGTACTTC	CASSPFPSGDEQYF	TRBD2	TRBJ2-7	.	14	TRBV11-2
TGCAGCGTTGAAGGGACAGGGAACGAGCAGTACTTC	CSVEGTGNEQYF	TRBD1	TRBJ2-7	.	12	TRBV29-1
TGCGCCAGCAGCTTGAGGGGACTAGCGGGGGATTACAATGAGCAGTTCTTC	CASSLRGLAGDYNEQFF	TRBD2	TRBJ2-1	.	17	TRBV5-1
TGCGCCAGCAGCCTAGGACAGGGCGACAATCAGCCCCAGCATTTT	CASSLGQGDNQPQHF	TRBD1	TRBJ1-5	.	15	TRBV5-1
TGTGCCAGCAGTGAGAGGACAACAGATACGCAGTATTTT	CASSERTTDTQYF	.	TRBJ2-3	.	13	TRBV6-4
TGTGCCAGCAGCCAAGGATGGACTAGCGGGATCAATGAGCAGTTCTTC	CASSQGWTSGINEQFF	TRBD2	TRBJ2-1	.	16	TRBV14
TGTGCCAGCAGCCTGACAGGCGATAGCAATCAGCCCCAGCATTTT	CASSLTGDSNQPQHF	.	TRBJ1-5	once	15	TRBV6-6
TGCGCCAGCAGCTCCGACAGGGCCTTGAGGACTGAAGCTTTCTTT	CASSSDRALRTEAFF	TRBD1	TRBJ1-1	few	15	TRBV5-1
TGTGCCAGCAGTCCGGGACACACAAAAAACATTCAGTACTTC	CASSPGHTKNIQYF	.	TRBJ2-4	once	14	TRBV28
TGTGCCAGCAGCCGGGACAGGGCCAACACTGAAGCTTTCTTT	CASSRDRANTEAFF	TRBD1	TRBJ1-1	.	14	TRBV7-9
TGTGCCAGCAGCTTCTTCACCAGCGACGGGGACGAGCAGTACTTC	CASSFFTSDGDEQYF	.	TRBJ2-7	.	15	TRBV11-2
TGTGCCAGCAGCTTCCCAACGGGAACCTACAATGAGCAGTTCTTC	CASSFPTGTYNEQFF	.	TRBJ2-1	.	15	TRBV7-2
TGTGCCAGCAGTTACAGACAGGGCGATAATTCACCCCTCCACTTT	CASSYRQGDNSPLHF	TRBD1	TRBJ1-6	.	15	TRBV6-6
TGCGCCAGCAGCCAAGTACTTACCGGGGAGCTGTTTTTT	CASSQVLTGELFF	.	TRBJ2-2	.	13	TRBV4-3
TGTGCCAGCAGTTCTGGTGTGGTGGGCCACAATGAGCAGTTCTTC	CASSSGVVGHNEQFF	.	TRBJ2-1	.	15	TRBV6-6
TGTGCCAGCAGTGGCGGGACGGGGAACACTGAAGCTTTCTTT	CASSGGTGNTEAFF	.	TRBJ1-1	.	14	TRBV6-1
TGCAGCGTCAGACAGACAGGGGGCAAGACGGGCGCTGGAAACACCATATATTTT	CSVRQTGGKTGAGNTIYF	TRBD1	TRBJ1-3	few	18	TRBV29-1
TGTGCCAGCAGCTTATTTATGGCGGGGGAGCAGTACTTC	CASSLFMAGEQYF	.	TRBJ2-7	.	13	TRBV7-9
TGTGCCATCCGGGAAGGGGGCGGGAACACCATATATTTT	CAIREGGGNTIYF	TRBD1	TRBJ1-3	.	13	TRBV6-1
TGTGCTAGTGGTCCTCGCCTAGCGGGAGGGGACAATGAGCAGTTCTTC	CASGPRLAGGDNEQFF	TRBD2	TRBJ2-1	.	16	TRBV12-5
TGCGCCAGCAGCTCAGGAACGGGGAGCTCTGGGGCCAACGTCCTGACTTTC	CASSSGTGSSGANVLTF	.	TRBJ2-6	.	17	TRBV10-1
TGTGCCAGCAGCTTGGGACAGGTTGCCAAAAACATTCAGTACTTC	CASSLGQVAKNIQYF	.	TRBJ2-4	.	15	TRBV5-4